The 14 T cell receptor beta chains presented below share a single source sample, sequenced in a study of T cell responses to AZD1222 COVID-19 vaccine. The method was immunoSEQ multiplex PCR; TCRdb's version includes in-frame clones alone and lacks a portion of them. The table has 46,000 or so clones, over 60% seen once. This material consisted of peripheral blood, taken on day 0 of AZD1222 vaccination. The source is an adult in good health.

The V call is TRBV5-4, the J call TRBJ2-2; a possible D gene is TRBD1 (6 bases). The CDR3 is made up of 15 amino acids. Germline assignment: CDR1 SGHNT and CDR2 YYREEE (reference sequence). Trimming shortened V by 3 bases and J by 0 bases, and 9 bases separated the two germline ends. The CDR3 sequence: CASSYGQSNTGELFF. CDR3 sequence (DNA): TGTGCCAGCAGCTATGGACAGTCGAACACCGGGGAGCTGTTTTTT.

This chain links TRBV10-3 with TRBJ2-5; 10 bases line up with TRBD2. The CDR3 has 13 residues. V gave up 6 bases and J gave up 3 bases; unmatched junction bases: 1. CDR1 is ENHRY and CDR2 is SYGVKD in the germline V gene. CDR3 region: CAIRGTSEETQYF. In DNA, the CDR3 is TGTGCCATCAGGGGGACTAGCGAAGAGACCCAGTACTTC.

This clone was seen a single time. The rearrangement links TRBV11-2 to TRBJ1-2; the D gene is possibly TRBD1 (5 bases). The germline gives CDR1 SGHAT, CDR2 FQNNGV. V was cut by 5 bases and J by 2 bases, with 12 bases left in between. This CDR3 is 14 amino acids long. The CDR3 DNA reads TGTGCCAGCAGCCCCCCTACAGGAAACTATGGCTACACCTTC. Protein sequence: CASSPPTGNYGYTF.

Worth noting for this clone: Mismatch with germline at one junction end may stem from a read error. The V and J genes are TRBV28 and TRBJ2-5, with 8 bases fitting TRBD1. Germline V gene lookup returns CDR1 MDHEN and CDR2 SYDVKM. This CDR3 is built from 11 residues. The CDR3 loop reads CASSLSGGADF. As DNA, the CDR3 is TGTGCCAGCAGTTTATCAGGGGGCGCGGACTTC.

The rearrangement links TRBV6-1 to TRBJ2-7; the D is unclear. Trimming shortened V by 1 base and J by 5 bases, and 15 bases separated the two germline ends. The CDR3 covers 15 residues. The germline gives CDR1 MNHNS, CDR2 SASEGT. CDR3 region: CASSEGLGPRDEQYV. CDR3 nucleotide sequence: TGTGCCAGCAGTGAAGGTTTAGGGCCCCGGGACGAGCAGTACGTC.

This clone has just a few counts. The chain couples TRBV5-4 to TRBJ1-4; no clear D gene. Trimming removed 4 bases from V and 4 bases from J, with 17 bases in between. The CDR3 contains 16 residues. CDR1 is SGHNT, CDR2 YYREEE, per germline (reference sequence). CDR3 nucleotides: TGTGCCAGCAGCCCGGGTCTCGGGAACCTTAATGAAAAACTGTTTTTT. Translation gives CASSPGLGNLNEKLFF.

The J gene is TRBJ2-3, the V gene TRBV3-1 (or the pseudogene TRBV3-2), with D perhaps being TRBD1 or TRBD2 (5 bases each). Germline V gene sequence: CDR1 LGHDT, CDR2 YNNKEL (reference sequence). Trimming took 4 bases from V and 5 from J, leaving 22 bases between them. The CDR3 is 17 amino acids. CDR3 sequence: CASSPTEPSGRGDTQYF. CDR3 DNA: TGTGCCAGCAGCCCCACGGAACCATCGGGACGGGGAGATACGCAGTATTTT.

The rearrangement links TRBV23-1 to TRBJ1-4; D remains ambiguous. TRBV23-1 is reported as an ORF; its role is uncertain. V was shortened by 10 bases and J by 8 bases, with 26 bases between the two germline ends. This CDR3 comprises 16 residues. The DNA for the CDR3 is TGCGCCATTACCGCCAGCATCCACTCCGGAGGAGAAAAACTGTTTTTT. Protein product: CAITASIHSGGEKLFF.

This rearrangement joins TRBV25-1 to TRBJ1-4; D gene uncertain. The CDR3 totals 17 residues. V was cut by 4 bases and J by 7 bases, with 22 bases left in between. The V gene's germline CDR1 is MGHDK and CDR2 SYGVNS. CDR3 sequence reads: CASSGHLVPGSAEKLFF. CDR3 DNA: TGTGCCAGCAGTGGCCACCTCGTTCCGGGGTCAGCTGAAAAACTGTTTTTT.

The chain employs TRBV14 and TRBJ2-5; TRBD1 might be the D (6 bases). Trimming left V 1 base short and J 5 bases short, with 14 bases between. Germline V gene sequence: CDR1 SGHDN, CDR2 FVKESK. The CDR3 spans 15 residues. CDR3 region: CASSQGDTPNETQYF. CDR3 coding DNA: TGTGCCAGCAGCCAAGGGGACACCCCCAATGAGACCCAGTACTTC.

CDR3 residues: CATSRDLLGLNYGYTF. Here the CDR3 DNA reads TGTGCCACCAGCAGAGATCTTTTGGGACTTAACTATGGCTACACCTTC. The chain links TRBV15 to TRBJ1-2, with D perhaps TRBD1 (5 bases). Between the trimmed V and J ends, which lost 0 bases and 1 base, there was a span of 12 bases. CDR1 is LNHNV, CDR2 YYDKDF, per germline (reference sequence). The length of the CDR3 is 16 residues.

CDR3 DNA: TGTGCCAGCAGTGGTCTTAATTCACCCCTCCACTTT. It specifies CASSGLNSPLHF. The V and J genes are TRBV28 and TRBJ1-6, with D unresolved. The germline V gene has CDR1 MDHEN and CDR2 SYDVKM. This CDR3 is built from 12 residues. The V end was cut by 5 bases, the J end by 6 bases, with 5 bases between.

The chain is built from TRBV7-2 and TRBJ1-2; 9 positions agree with TRBD1. Germline CDR1 and CDR2: SGHTA and FQGNSA. This CDR3 contains 16 residues. Germline trimming cut 4 bases from V and 0 bases from J; bases unmatched to any gene: 6. The DNA for the CDR3 is TGTGCCAGCAGCTACAGGGACAGGGCCGCTAACTATGGCTACACCTTC. Translating gives CASSYRDRAANYGYTF.

The chain uses TRBV4-1 and TRBJ1-4; D is perhaps TRBD1 (6 bases). V dropped 1 base and J dropped 7 bases, with 19 bases sitting between them. CDR1 and CDR2 (germline): MGHRA, YSYEKL. The CDR3 runs to 17 residues. CDR3 nucleotide sequence: TGCGCCAGCAGCCAAGGAGGTTCCGTGGGGGGCCTTGAAAAACTGTTTTTT. It is translated as CASSQGGSVGGLEKLFF.